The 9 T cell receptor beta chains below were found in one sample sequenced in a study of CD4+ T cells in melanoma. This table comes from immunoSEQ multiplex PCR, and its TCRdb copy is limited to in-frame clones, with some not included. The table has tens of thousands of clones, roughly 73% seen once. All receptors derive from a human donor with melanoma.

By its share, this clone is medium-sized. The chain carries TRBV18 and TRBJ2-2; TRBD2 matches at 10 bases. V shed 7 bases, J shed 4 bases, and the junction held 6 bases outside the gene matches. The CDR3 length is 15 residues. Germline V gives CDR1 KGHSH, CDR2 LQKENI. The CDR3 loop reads CASYSGGAGTGELFF. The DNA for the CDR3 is TGTGCCAGCTACAGCGGGGGGGCCGGCACCGGGGAGCTGTTTTTT.

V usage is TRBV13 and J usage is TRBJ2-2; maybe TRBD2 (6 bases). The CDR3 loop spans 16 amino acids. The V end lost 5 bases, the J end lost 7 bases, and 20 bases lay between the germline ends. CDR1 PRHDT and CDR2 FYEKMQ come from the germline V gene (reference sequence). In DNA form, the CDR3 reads TGTGCCAGCAGCCCTCGGGGAGGAGGACGCAACGGGGAGCTGTTTTTT. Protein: CASSPRGGGRNGELFF.

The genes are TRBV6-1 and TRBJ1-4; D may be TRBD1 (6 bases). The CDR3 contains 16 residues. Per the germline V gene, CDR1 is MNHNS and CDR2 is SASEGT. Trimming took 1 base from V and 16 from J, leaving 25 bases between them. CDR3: CASSEGGHGSGGYPFF. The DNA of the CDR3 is TGTGCCAGCAGTGAAGGGGGGCACGGATCGGGTGGTTATCCGTTTTTT.

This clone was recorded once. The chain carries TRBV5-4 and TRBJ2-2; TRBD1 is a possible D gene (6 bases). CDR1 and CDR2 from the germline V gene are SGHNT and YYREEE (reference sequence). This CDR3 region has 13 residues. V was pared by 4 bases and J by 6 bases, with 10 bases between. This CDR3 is CASSRGQSGELFF. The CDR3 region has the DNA TGTGCCAGCAGCCGCGGACAGTCCGGGGAGCTGTTTTTT.

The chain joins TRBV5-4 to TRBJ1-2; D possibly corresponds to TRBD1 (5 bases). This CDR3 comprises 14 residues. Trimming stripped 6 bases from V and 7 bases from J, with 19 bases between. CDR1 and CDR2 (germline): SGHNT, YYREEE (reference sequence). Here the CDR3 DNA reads TGTGCCAGCAAGTTTTCCAGACAGTCCTCTGGCTACACCTTC. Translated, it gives CASKFSRQSSGYTF.

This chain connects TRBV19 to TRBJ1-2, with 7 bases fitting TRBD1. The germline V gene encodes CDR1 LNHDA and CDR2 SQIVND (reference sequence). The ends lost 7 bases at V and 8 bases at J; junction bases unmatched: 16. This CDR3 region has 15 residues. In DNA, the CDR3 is TGTGCCAGTAAGATTGGGCCTGGAGGGGGCCGCGGCTACACCTTC. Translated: CASKIGPGGGRGYTF. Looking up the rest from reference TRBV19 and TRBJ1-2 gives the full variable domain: DGGITQSPKYLFRKEGQNVTLSCEQNLNHDAMYWYRQDPGQGLRLIYYSQIVNDFQKGDIAEGYSVSREKKESFPLTVTSAQKNPTAFYLCASKIGPGGGRGYTFGSGTRLTVV.

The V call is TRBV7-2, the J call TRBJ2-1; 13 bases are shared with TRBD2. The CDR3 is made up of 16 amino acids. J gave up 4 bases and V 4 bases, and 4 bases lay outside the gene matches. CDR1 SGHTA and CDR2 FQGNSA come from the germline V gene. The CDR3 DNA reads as TGTGCCAGCAGCTCCCGGACTAGCGGGGGTTACAATGAGCAGTTCTTC. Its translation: CASSSRTSGGYNEQFF. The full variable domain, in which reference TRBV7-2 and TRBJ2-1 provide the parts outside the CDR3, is GAGVSQSPSNKVTEKGKDVELRCDPISGHTALYWYRQSLGQGLEFLIYFQGNSAPDKSGLPSDRFSAERTGGSVSTLTIQRTQQEDSAVYLCASSSRTSGGYNEQFFGPGTRLTVL.

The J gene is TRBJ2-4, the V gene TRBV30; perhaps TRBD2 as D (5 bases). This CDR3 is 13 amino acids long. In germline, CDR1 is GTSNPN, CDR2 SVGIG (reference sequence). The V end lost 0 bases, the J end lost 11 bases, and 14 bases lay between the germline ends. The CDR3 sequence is CAWSVADASLQYF. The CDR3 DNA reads TGTGCCTGGAGTGTAGCGGACGCAAGCCTTCAGTACTTC.

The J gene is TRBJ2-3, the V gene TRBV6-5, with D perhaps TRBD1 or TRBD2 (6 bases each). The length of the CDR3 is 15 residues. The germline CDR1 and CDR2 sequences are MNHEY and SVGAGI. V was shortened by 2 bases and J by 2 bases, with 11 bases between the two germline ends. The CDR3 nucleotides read TGTGCCAGCAGTTACGGGGGGCCGAACACAGATACGCAGTATTTT. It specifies CASSYGGPNTDTQYF.